This T cell receptor (beta chain) was sequenced for a study of T cells after posttransplantation cyclophosphamide. Germline V gene data show CDR1 as SNHLY and CDR2 as FYNNEI. The CDR3 is made up of 14 amino acids. Between the trimmed V and J ends, which lost 10 bases and 0 bases, there was a span of 16 bases. The related graft donor's blood sample was taken on the day of bone marrow donation. Only in-frame clones appear in the TCRdb table, and some are missing; sequencing was by immunoSEQ multiplex PCR. In total the sample includes 20,000 to 25,000 clones, none of them seen once. General study results and limits: Recipient CMV seropositivity and CMV reactivation strongly tracked TRB clonality. Donor CD8+ memory clones often dominated recipient blood repertoires at later times. Tissue-infiltrating T cells from skin or gut overlapped little with blood T cells.

This clone was counted many times. Its antigen remains unknown. Sequencing used PBMCs. This TCR was sampled from a woman aged 50 to 60 in good health, CMV-negative, and a related stem cell transplant donor. The chain combines TRBV2 with TRBJ2-7, with a weak D call TRBD2 (6 bases). CDR3 coding DNA: TGTGCCACGGAGCCGGGACTGAACTCCTACGAGCAGTACTTC. Translation: CATEPGLNSYEQYF.